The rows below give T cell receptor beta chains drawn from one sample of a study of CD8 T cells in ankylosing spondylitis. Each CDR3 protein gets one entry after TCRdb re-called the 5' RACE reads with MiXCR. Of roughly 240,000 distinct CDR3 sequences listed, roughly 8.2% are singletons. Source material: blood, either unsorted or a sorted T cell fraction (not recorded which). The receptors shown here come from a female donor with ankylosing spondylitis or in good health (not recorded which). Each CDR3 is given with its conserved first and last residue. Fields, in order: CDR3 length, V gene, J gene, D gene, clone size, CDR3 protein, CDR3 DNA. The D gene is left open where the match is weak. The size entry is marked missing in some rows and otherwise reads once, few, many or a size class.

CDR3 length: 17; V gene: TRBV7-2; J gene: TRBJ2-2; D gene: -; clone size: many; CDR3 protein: CASSLVWSGTNTGELFF; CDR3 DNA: TGTGCCAGCAGCTTAGTCTGGAGCGGAACCAACACCGGGGAGCTGTTTTTT
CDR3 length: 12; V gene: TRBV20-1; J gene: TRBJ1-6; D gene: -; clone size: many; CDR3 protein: CSARDRNSPLHF; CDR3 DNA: TGCAGTGCTAGAGATCGTAATTCACCCCTCCACTTT
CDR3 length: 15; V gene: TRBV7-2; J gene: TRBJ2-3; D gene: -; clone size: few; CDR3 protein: CASSPPGLPTDTQYF; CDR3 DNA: TGTGCCAGCAGCCCCCCCGGACTTCCCACAGATACGCAGTATTTT
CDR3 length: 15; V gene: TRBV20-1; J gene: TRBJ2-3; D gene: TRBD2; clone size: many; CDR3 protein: CSAGGSSGRTDTQYF; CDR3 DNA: TGCAGTGCTGGCGGTTCTAGCGGAAGGACAGATACGCAGTATTTT
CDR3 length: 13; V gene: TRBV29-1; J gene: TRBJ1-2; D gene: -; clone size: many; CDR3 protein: CSSTSNSNYGYTF; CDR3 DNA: TGCAGCTCGACCAGTAATTCTAACTATGGCTACACCTTC
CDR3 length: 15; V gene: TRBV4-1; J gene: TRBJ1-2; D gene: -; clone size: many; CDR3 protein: CASSQPGTSNYGYTF; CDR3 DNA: TGCGCCAGCAGCCAACCCGGGACTTCAAACTATGGCTACACCTTC
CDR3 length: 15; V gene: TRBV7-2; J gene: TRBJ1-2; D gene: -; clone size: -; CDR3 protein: CASSLEGGVFYGYTF; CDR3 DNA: TGTGCCAGCAGCTTAGAGGGGGGGGTATTTTATGGCTACACCTTC
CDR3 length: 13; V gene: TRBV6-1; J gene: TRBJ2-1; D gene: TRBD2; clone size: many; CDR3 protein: CASGTNFYNEQFF; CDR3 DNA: TGTGCCAGCGGGACTAACTTCTACAATGAGCAGTTCTTC
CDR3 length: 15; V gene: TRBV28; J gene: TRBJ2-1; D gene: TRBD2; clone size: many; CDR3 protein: CASSYRAGALNEQFF; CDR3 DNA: TGTGCCAGCAGTTACCGAGCGGGAGCTCTCAATGAGCAGTTCTTC
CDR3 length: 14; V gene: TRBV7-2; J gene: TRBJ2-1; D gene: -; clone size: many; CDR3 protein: CASSLDWGPDEQFF; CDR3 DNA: TGTGCCAGCAGCTTGGACTGGGGCCCGGATGAGCAGTTCTTC
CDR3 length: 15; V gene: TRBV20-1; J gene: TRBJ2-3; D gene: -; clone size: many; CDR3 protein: CSAPHRGGSTDTQYF; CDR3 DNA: TGCAGTGCCCCCCATAGGGGCGGGAGCACAGATACGCAGTATTTT
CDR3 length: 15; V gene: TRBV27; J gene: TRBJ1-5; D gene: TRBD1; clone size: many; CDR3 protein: CASSDTGGVGQPQHF; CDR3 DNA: TGTGCCAGCAGTGATACAGGGGGCGTAGGTCAGCCCCAGCATTTT
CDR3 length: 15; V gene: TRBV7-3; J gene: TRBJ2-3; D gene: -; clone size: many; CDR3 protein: CASSLNPGATDTQYF; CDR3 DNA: TGTGCCAGCAGCTTAAACCCGGGAGCCACAGATACGCAGTATTTT
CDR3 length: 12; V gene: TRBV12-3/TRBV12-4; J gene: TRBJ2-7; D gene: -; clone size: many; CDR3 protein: CASSLAPGPRDF; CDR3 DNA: TGTGCCAGCAGCTTGGCCCCGGGACCGAGAGACTTC
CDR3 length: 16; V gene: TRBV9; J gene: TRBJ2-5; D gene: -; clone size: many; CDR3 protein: CASSVGAVTAGETQYF; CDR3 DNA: TGTGCCAGCAGCGTAGGGGCAGTCACCGCAGGAGAGACCCAGTACTTC
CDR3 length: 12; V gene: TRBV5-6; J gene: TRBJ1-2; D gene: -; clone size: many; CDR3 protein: CASSSAQYGYTF; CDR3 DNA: TGTGCCAGCAGCTCGGCACAGTATGGCTACACCTTC
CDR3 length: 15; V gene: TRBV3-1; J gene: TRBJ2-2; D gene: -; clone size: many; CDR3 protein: CASSRARGGTGELFF; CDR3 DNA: TGTGCCAGCAGCCGGGCCAGGGGTGGCACCGGGGAGCTGTTTTTT
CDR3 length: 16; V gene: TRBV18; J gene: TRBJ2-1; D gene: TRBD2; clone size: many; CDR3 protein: CASSPLSSGTLNEQFF; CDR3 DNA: TGTGCCAGCTCACCTCTTTCTAGCGGGACCCTGAATGAGCAGTTCTTC
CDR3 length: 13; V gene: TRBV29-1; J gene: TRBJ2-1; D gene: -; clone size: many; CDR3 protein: CSVDSGAYNEQFF; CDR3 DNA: TGCAGCGTTGATAGCGGAGCCTACAATGAGCAGTTCTTC
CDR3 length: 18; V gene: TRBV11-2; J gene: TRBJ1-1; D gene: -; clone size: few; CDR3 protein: CASSPDSSASLGSTEAFF; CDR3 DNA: TGTGCCAGCAGCCCGGACAGTTCGGCGTCACTTGGGTCCACTGAAGCTTTCTTT
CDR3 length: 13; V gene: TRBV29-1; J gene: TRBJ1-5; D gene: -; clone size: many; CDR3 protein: CCQVGPPNQPQHF; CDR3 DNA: TGCTGTCAAGTGGGGCCCCCAAATCAGCCCCAGCATTTT
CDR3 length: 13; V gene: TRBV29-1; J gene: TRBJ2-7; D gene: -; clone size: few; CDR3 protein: CSVMTLLGYEQYF; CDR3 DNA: TGCAGCGTTATGACCCTTTTGGGTTACGAGCAGTACTTC
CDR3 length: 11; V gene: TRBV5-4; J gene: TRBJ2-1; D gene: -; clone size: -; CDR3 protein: CASSRSGEQFF; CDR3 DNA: TGTGCCAGCAGTCGCAGCGGCGAGCAGTTCTTC
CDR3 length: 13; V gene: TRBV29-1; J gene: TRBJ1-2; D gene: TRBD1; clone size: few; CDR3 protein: CSVEDRDRVGYTF; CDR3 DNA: TGCAGCGTTGAAGATCGGGACAGGGTTGGCTACACCTTC
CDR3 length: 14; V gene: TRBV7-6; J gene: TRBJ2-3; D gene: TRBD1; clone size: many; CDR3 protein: CASSRQGNTDTQYF; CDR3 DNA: TGTGCCAGCAGCCGACAGGGTAACACAGATACGCAGTATTTT
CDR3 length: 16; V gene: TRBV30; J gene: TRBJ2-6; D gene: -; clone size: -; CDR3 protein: CAWGQARGTGANVLTF; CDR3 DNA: TGTGCCTGGGGACAGGCTCGGGGGACTGGGGCCAACGTCCTGACTTTC
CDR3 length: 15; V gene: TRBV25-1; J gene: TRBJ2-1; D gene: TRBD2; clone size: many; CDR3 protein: CASSERASGTNEQFF; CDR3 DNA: TGTGCCAGCAGTGAAAGGGCTAGCGGGACTAATGAGCAGTTCTTC
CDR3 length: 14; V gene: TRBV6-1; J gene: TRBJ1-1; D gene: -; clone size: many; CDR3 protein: CASSPSGPNTEAFF; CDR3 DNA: TGTGCCAGCAGCCCCTCCGGGCCGAACACTGAAGCTTTCTTT
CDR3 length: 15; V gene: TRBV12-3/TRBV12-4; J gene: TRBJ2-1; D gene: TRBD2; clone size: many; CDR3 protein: CASSHASGRGAEQFF; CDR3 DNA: TGTGCCAGCAGTCATGCTAGCGGGAGGGGAGCTGAGCAGTTCTTC
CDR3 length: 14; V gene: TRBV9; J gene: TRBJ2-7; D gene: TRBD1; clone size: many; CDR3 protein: CASSVTGTAYEQYF; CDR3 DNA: TGTGCCAGCAGCGTGACCGGGACAGCCTACGAGCAGTACTTC
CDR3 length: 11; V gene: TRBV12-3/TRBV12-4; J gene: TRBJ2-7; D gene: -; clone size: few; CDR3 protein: CASSPANEQYF; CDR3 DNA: TGTGCCAGCAGTCCGGCGAACGAGCAGTACTTC
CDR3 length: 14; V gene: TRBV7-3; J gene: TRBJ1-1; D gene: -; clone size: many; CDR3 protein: CASSSQGPGTEAFF; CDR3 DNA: TGTGCCAGCAGCTCCCAAGGGCCCGGCACTGAAGCTTTCTTT
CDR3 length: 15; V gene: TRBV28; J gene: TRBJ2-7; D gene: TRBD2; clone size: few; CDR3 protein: CASSLTSGPTYEQYF; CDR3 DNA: TGTGCCAGCAGCCTCACTAGCGGGCCTACCTACGAGCAGTACTTC
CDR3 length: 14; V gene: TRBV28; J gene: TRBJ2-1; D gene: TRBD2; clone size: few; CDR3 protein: CASKGGSSYNEQFF; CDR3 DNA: TGTGCCAGTAAAGGCGGGAGCTCCTACAATGAGCAGTTCTTC
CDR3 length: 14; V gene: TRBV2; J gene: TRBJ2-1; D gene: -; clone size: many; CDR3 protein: CASSVLASDNEQFF; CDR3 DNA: TGTGCCAGCAGTGTACTAGCATCTGACAATGAGCAGTTCTTC
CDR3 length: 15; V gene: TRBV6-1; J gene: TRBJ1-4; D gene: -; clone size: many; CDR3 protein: CASSRQLATNEKLFF; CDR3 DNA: TGTGCCAGCAGTCGACAGCTTGCAACTAATGAAAAACTGTTTTTT
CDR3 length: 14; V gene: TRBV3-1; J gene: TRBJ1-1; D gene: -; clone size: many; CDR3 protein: CASSQGFLNTEAFF; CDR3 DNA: TGTGCCAGCAGCCAAGGATTCTTGAACACTGAAGCTTTCTTT
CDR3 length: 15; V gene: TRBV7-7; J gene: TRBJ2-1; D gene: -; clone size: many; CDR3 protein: CASSLDGRGGSEQFF; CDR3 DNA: TGTGCCAGCAGCTTAGATGGCAGGGGGGGGAGTGAGCAGTTCTTC
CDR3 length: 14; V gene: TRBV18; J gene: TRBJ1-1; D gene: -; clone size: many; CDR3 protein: CASSPRGGNTEAFF; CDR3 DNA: TGTGCCAGCTCCCCCAGAGGGGGAAACACTGAAGCTTTCTTT
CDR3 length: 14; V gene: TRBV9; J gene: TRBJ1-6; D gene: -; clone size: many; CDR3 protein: CASSVESVNSPLHF; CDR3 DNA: TGTGCCAGCAGCGTAGAATCGGTTAATTCACCCCTCCACTTT
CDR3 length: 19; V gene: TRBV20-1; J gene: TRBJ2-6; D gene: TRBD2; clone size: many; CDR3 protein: CSASPGLAGSSSGANVLTF; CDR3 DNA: TGCAGTGCTAGTCCGGGACTAGCGGGTTCGAGCTCTGGGGCCAACGTCCTGACTTTC
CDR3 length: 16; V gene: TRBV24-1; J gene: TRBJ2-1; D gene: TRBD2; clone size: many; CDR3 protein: CATSDASGRLYNEQFF; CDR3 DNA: TGTGCCACCAGTGATGCCAGCGGGAGGCTTTACAATGAGCAGTTCTTC
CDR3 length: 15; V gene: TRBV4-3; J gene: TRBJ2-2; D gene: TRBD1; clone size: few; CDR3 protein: CASRDGTGESGELFF; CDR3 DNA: TGCGCCAGCAGGGACGGGACAGGGGAATCCGGGGAGCTGTTTTTT
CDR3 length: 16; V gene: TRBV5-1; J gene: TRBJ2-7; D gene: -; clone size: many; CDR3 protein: CASSLEPGRGIYEQYF; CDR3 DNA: TGCGCCAGCAGCTTGGAGCCGGGACGAGGAATTTACGAGCAGTACTTC
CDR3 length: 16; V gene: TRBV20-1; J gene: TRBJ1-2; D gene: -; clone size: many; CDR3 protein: CSASPFLGQSNYGYTF; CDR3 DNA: TGCAGTGCTAGTCCGTTTTTGGGCCAATCTAACTATGGCTACACCTTC
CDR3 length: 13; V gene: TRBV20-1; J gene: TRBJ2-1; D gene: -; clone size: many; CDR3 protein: CSAPGERRNEQFF; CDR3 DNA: TGCAGTGCCCCCGGGGAGCGAAGGAATGAGCAGTTCTTC
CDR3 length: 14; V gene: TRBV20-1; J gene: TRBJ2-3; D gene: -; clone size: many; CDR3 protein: CSASLQGTLDTQYF; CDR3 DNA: TGCAGTGCTAGTTTACAGGGAACCTTAGATACGCAGTATTTT
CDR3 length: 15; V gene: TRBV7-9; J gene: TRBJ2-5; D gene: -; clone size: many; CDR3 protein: CASSLGAGRLETQYF; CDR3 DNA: TGTGCCAGCAGCTTAGGTGCCGGGAGATTGGAGACCCAGTACTTC
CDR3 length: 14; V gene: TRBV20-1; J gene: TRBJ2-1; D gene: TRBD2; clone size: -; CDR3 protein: CSARGAGTRHEQFF; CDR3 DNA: TGCAGTGCTAGAGGCGCCGGGACTAGACATGAGCAGTTCTTC